A single sample gave rise to the 6 T cell receptor beta chains below, sequenced in a study of cytomegalovirus exposure and HLA in healthy donors. The PCR ran on 60 Vbeta and 13 Jbeta primers. Assay used: immunoSEQ multiplex PCR; TCRdb lists only in-frame clones, some missing. The data show 160,000 or so clones, with 75% to 85% seen just once and roughly 4.5% held by the top ten. The sequenced sample consisted of PBMCs. These receptor sequences come from a woman aged 18-35 years in good health and CMV-seropositive.

This chain links TRBV19 with TRBJ2-7; D may be TRBD2 (5 bases). V dropped 7 bases and J dropped 3 bases, with 10 bases sitting between them. Germline assignment: CDR1 LNHDA and CDR2 SQIVND (reference sequence). CDR3 length equals 12 residues. CDR3 protein: CASNPRGYEQYF. The CDR3 DNA follows: TGTGCCAGTAACCCCCGGGGCTACGAGCAGTACTTC. The full variable domain, its missing parts supplied by reference TRBV19 and TRBJ2-7, is DGGITQSPKYLFRKEGQNVTLSCEQNLNHDAMYWYRQDPGQGLRLIYYSQIVNDFQKGDIAEGYSVSREKKESFPLTVTSAQKNPTAFYLCASNPRGYEQYFGPGTRLTVT.

This rearrangement joins TRBV11-1 to TRBJ1-5; no clear D gene. The CDR3 extends over 13 amino acids. Trimming took 5 bases from V and 1 from J, leaving 6 bases between them. The V gene's germline CDR1 is SGHAT and CDR2 FQDESV (reference sequence). DNA for the CDR3: TGTGCCAGCAGCCAACACAGCAATCAGCCCCAGCATTTT. It translates to CASSQHSNQPQHF.

The V and J genes are TRBV5-4 and TRBJ2-7; D is unresolved. The germline CDR1 and CDR2 sequences are SGHNT and YYREEE (reference sequence). Deletions cut 1 base from V and 3 bases from J, with 8 bases between. This CDR3 has 13 amino acids. CDR3 DNA sequence: TGTGCCAGCAGCTTGTCTCCGGGCTACGAGCAGTACTTC. Amino acid sequence: CASSLSPGYEQYF.

The rearrangement uses TRBV7-9 and TRBJ2-2, with 9 positions matching TRBD1. V trimming: 4 bases; J trimming: 4 bases; junction bases outside the gene matches: 10. The V gene's germline CDR1 is SEHNR and CDR2 FQNEAQ (reference sequence). This CDR3 has 17 amino acids. The CDR3 region has the DNA TGTGCCAGCAGCTCGACTCGGACAGGGGAGGGCACCGGGGAGCTGTTTTTT. Residues: CASSSTRTGEGTGELFF.

V gene TRBV19 combines with J gene TRBJ2-7; a possible D gene is TRBD1 (6 bases). With 4 bases removed from V and 6 bases from J, the gap between germline ends came to 16 bases. CDR1 and CDR2 (germline): LNHDA, SQIVND (reference sequence). The CDR3 is 14 amino acids. The CDR3 bases are TGTGCCAGTAGTACAGGACAGTTAGTCGGCGAGCAGTACTTC. Translation: CASSTGQLVGEQYF. Drawing the rest from reference TRBV19 and TRBJ2-7, the complete variable domain is DGGITQSPKYLFRKEGQNVTLSCEQNLNHDAMYWYRQDPGQGLRLIYYSQIVNDFQKGDIAEGYSVSREKKESFPLTVTSAQKNPTAFYLCASSTGQLVGEQYFGPGTRLTVT.

The CDR3 bases are TGCGCCAGCAGCGCGGGACAGGGTGGCGACACAGATACGCAGTATTTT. This encodes CASSAGQGGDTDTQYF. The chain links TRBV5-1 to TRBJ2-3; 9 bases are shared with TRBD1. The CDR3 runs 16 residues. V was pared by 4 bases and J by 2 bases, with 8 bases of the junction left unmatched. Germline V lookup: CDR1 SGHRS, CDR2 YFSETQ.